This T cell receptor (beta chain) was obtained from a study of response to subunit inactivated influenza vaccine. Study-wide findings and caveats: There was a suggestion from the authors that each seasonal influenza vaccination recruits few new T cells.

This clonotype came up many times. Its target is unknown. CDR3 length: 17 residues. One entry per CDR3 protein, called by TCRdb with MiXCR from the RT-PCR reads. The repertoire includes roughly 710,000 distinct CDR3 sequences, approximately 14% of them detected once, and 7.6% sits in the top ten. The sequence was obtained from a middle-aged man who received an inactivated influenza vaccine. The chain is built from TRBV21-1 and TRBJ1-1; no check of the table's D call, TRBD1, against the DNA was made. TRBV21-1 is classified as a pseudogene. Sequencing used PBMCs from blood, obtained around 14 days before vaccination. The CDR3 DNA follows: TGTGCCAGCAGCATGGAGGACAGGCGGCCCATGAACACTGAAGCTTTCTTT. Protein product: CASSMEDRRPMNTEAFF.